The subject of this entry is one T cell receptor (beta chain). The CDR3 extends over 14 amino acids. Trimming stripped 8 bases from V and 1 base from J, with 11 bases between. The V gene's germline CDR1 is MNHNS and CDR2 SASEGT. The entry originates in a study of PD-L1 blockade in urothelial cancer. Indicated time point: pretreatment peripheral blood. Spiking each PCR with synthetic TCR analog templates was performed. Assay used: immunoSEQ multiplex PCR; TCRdb lists only in-frame clones, some missing. The data contain about 130,000 clones, approximately 84% of them singletons. The chain has TRBV6-1 and TRBJ1-4; D gene unclear. The TCR was taken from a man in his fifties or sixties with urothelial cancer. Source: PBMCs, taken around atezolizumab (anti-PD-L1) treatment. CDR3: CASGGRGTNEKLFF. The CDR3 DNA is TGTGCCAGCGGAGGTCGGGGAACTAATGAAAAACTGTTTTTT.